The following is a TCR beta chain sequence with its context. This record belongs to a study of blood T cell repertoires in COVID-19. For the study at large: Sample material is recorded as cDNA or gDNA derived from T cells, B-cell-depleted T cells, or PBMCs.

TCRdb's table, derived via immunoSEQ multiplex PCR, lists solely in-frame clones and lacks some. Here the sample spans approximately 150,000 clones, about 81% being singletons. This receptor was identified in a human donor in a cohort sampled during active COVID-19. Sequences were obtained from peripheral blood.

CDR3 sequence (DNA): TGTGCCAGCAGAGGGGGAACTAATGAAAAACTGTTTTTT. Residues: CASRGGTNEKLFF. The V call is TRBV3-1 (or the pseudogene TRBV3-2), the J call TRBJ1-4; D is perhaps TRBD1 (6 bases). CDR3 length equals 13 residues. V lost 6 bases and J 1 base, leaving 6 bases between the germline ends. Germline V gene sequence: CDR1 LGHDT, CDR2 YNNKEL (reference sequence).